A single sample gave rise to the 7 T cell receptor beta chains below, sequenced in a study of PD-1 blockade in classical Hodgkin lymphoma (dated by TCRdb to 2019 to 2021). Library creation used the immunoSEQ multiplex PCR assay. The clones in this table, taken by TCRdb from immuneACCESS, are in-frame only. Not every clone is retained; where verified, under half of the shortfall comes from an unresolved V gene, and the cause of the rest is unknown. The sample table lists some 86,000 clones, 90% of them with a count of one. Approximately 2.9% of the sample belongs to the ten largest clones. Explained via the paper, the time point label denotes: cycle 4 day 1 (C4D1), after less than 7 weeks of nivolumab. Every trial patient had relapsed after autologous stem cell transplantation, and cohorts A, B and C differed in prior brentuximab vedotin exposure. Specimen: peripheral blood mononuclear cells (PBMCs), collected before the fourth cycle of nivolumab. The receptor source for this set is a human donor with classical Hodgkin lymphoma.

The gene calls are TRBV6-5 and TRBJ1-1, with D possibly TRBD1 on 6 matching bases. Looked up from germline, CDR1 is MNHEY and CDR2 is SVGAGI. The CDR3 totals 13 residues. Trimming stripped 5 bases from V and 5 bases from J, with 12 bases between. Written as DNA, the CDR3 is TGTGCCAGCAGTCCGGGGGCGAAGACTGAAGCTTTCTTT. Protein sequence: CASSPGAKTEAFF.

The rearrangement links TRBV4-3 to TRBJ1-5; D ambiguous. Looked up from germline, CDR1 is LGHNA and CDR2 is YSLEER. Trimming shortened V by 0 bases and J by 2 bases, and 14 bases separated the two germline ends. The CDR3 spans 17 residues. CDR3 sequence: CASSQDLRALGNQPQHF. DNA of the CDR3: TGCGCCAGCAGCCAAGATCTTCGGGCTCTAGGCAATCAGCCCCAGCATTTT.

This clone was observed once. This chain links TRBV9 with TRBJ2-7, with unresolved D. The germline V gene has CDR1 SGDLS and CDR2 YYNGEE. V was cut by 4 bases and J by 6 bases, with 17 bases left in between. This CDR3 is built from 14 residues. The CDR3 DNA is TGTGCCAGCAGCCCCACGCGAGCGCGTGGCGAGCAGTACTTC. Translating it yields CASSPTRARGEQYF. The full variable domain, rest sourced from reference TRBV9 and TRBJ2-7, is DSGVTQTPKHLITATGQRVTLRCSPRSGDLSVYWYQQSLDQGLQFLIQYYNGEERAKGNILERFSAQQFPDLHSELNLSSLELGDSALYFCASSPTRARGEQYFGPGTRLTVT.

This clone has just one count. Germline is not matched at one junction end, which may reflect a read error. This chain links TRBV7-9 with TRBJ1-1; D unresolved. The CDR3 consists of 10 residues. CDR1 SEHNR and CDR2 FQNEAQ come from the germline V gene (reference sequence). The CDR3 is CASSLASKAF. CDR3 sequence (DNA): TGTGCCAGCAGCTTAGCGTCAAAAGCCTTT. Looking up the rest from reference TRBV7-9 and TRBJ1-1 gives the full variable domain: DTGVSQNPRHKITKRGQNVTFRCDPISEHNRLYWYRQTLGQGPEFLTYFQNEAQLEKSRLLSDRFSAERPKGSFSTLEIQRTEQGDSAMYLCASSLASKAFGQGTRLTVV.

The V gene is TRBV4-2, the J gene TRBJ1-4, with 9 bases matching TRBD1. CDR1 is LGHNA and CDR2 is YNFKEQ in the germline V gene. The V segment lost 0 bases and the J segment 7 bases; nucleotides outside the gene matches: 3. The CDR3 is 15 amino acids. The CDR3 is CASSQEGQGAEKLFF. CDR3 bases: TGTGCCAGCAGCCAAGAGGGACAGGGTGCTGAAAAACTGTTTTTT.

The chain joins TRBV7-8 to TRBJ1-5; no definite D call. Germline loops: CDR1 SGHVS, CDR2 FQNEAQ. V lost 4 bases, J lost 0 bases, and 16 bases lay in between. The CDR3 runs to 17 residues. The CDR3 DNA reads as TGTGCCAGCAGCTCCTCGCTGTATGGCGGTAGCAATCAGCCCCAGCATTTT. Amino acids: CASSSSLYGGSNQPQHF.

The chain carries TRBV19 and TRBJ1-2; D uncertain. CDR3 length: 13 residues. Germline V gene sequence: CDR1 LNHDA, CDR2 SQIVND (reference sequence). Trimming took off 8 bases at V and 1 base at J, with 11 bases between the two ends. The CDR3 sequence: CASGVGHNYGYTF. The CDR3 DNA is TGTGCCAGTGGGGTAGGGCATAACTATGGCTACACCTTC.